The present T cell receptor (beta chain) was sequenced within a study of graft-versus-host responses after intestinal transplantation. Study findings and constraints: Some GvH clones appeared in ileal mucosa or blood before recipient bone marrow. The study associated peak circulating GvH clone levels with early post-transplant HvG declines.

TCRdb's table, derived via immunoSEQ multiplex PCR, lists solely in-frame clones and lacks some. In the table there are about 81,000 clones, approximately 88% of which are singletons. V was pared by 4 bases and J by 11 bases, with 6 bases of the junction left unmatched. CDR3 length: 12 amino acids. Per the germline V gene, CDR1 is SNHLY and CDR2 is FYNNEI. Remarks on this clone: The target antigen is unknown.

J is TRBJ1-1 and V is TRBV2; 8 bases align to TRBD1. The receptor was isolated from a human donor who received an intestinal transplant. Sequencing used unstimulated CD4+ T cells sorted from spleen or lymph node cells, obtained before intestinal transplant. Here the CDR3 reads CASSVGTGWAFF. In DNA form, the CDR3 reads TGTGCCAGCAGTGTGGGGACAGGCTGGGCTTTCTTT.